Following are 3 T cell receptor beta chains from one sample sequenced in a study of Ad26.COV2.S vaccination and SARS-CoV-2 variants. Profiled with immunoSEQ multiplex PCR; TCRdb holds only in-frame clones, not every one. The profile covers 350,000 to 450,000 clones, with roughly 91% appearing a single time and around 3.6% taken by the ten largest. The treatment is: around 19 received Ad26.COV2.S at low or high dose, single or two shots; several received placebo; per-sample allocation not given. The study sampled participants on day 63 after the first vaccine or placebo injection. The sequencing used peripheral blood, collected in a trial of Ad26.COV2.S vaccine versus placebo. All receptors derive from a person between 18 and 59 years old who received the Ad26.COV2.S COVID-19 vaccine or a placebo.

This clone was counted only a few times. The chain joins TRBV6-2 or TRBV6-3 to TRBJ1-2, with D unresolved. The CDR3 totals 13 residues. Trimming took 4 bases from V and 4 from J, leaving 10 bases between them. CDR1 is MNHEY, CDR2 SVGEGT, per germline. Written as DNA, the CDR3 is TGTGCCAGCAGTTCCTCCCTGGGCTATGGCTACACCTTC. Translation: CASSSSLGYGYTF.

The rearrangement uses TRBV5-5 and TRBJ1-4; D not resolved. Germline values: CDR1 SGHKS, CDR2 YYEKEE (reference sequence). V lost 2 bases to trimming and J lost 7 bases, with 15 bases between them. This CDR3 has 15 residues. In DNA, the CDR3 is TGTGCCAGCAGCTTCGGCAGAGCCGTACGTGAAAAACTGTTTTTT. It codes for CASSFGRAVREKLFF. The full variable domain, with the rest looked up from reference TRBV5-5 and TRBJ1-4, is DAGVTQSPTHLIKTRGQQVTLRCSPISGHKSVSWYQQVLGQGPQFIFQYYEKEERGRGNFPDRFSARQFPNYSSELNVNALLLGDSALYLCASSFGRAVREKLFFGSGTQLSVL.

This clone was detected once. The gene calls are TRBV6-6 and TRBJ2-7; D call uncertain. The CDR3 runs 15 residues. V lost 6 bases and J lost 5, with 20 bases in between. Germline lookup yields CDR1 MNHNY and CDR2 SVGAGI (reference sequence). CDR3 DNA: TGTGCCAGCAGCTATGGGCAGGACCGTGCGGACGAGCAGTACTTC. It encodes CASSYGQDRADEQYF.